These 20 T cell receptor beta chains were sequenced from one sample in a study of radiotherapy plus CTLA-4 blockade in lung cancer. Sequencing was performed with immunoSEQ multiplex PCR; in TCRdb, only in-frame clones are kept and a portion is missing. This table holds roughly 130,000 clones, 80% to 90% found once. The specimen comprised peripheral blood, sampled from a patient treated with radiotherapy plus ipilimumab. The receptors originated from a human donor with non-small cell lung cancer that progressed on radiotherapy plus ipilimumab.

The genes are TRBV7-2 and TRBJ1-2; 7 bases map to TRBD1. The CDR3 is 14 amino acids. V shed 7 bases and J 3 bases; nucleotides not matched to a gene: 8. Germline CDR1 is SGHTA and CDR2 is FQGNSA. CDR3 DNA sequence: TGTGCCAGCATCCCAGGGGGATCCTACTATGGCTACACCTTC. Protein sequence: CASIPGGSYYGYTF.

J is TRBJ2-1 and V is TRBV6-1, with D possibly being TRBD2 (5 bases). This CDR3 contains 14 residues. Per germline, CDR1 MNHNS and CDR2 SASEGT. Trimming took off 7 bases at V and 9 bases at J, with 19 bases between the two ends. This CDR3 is CASKDSAPSREQFF. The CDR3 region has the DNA TGTGCCAGCAAGGACTCAGCGCCGTCTCGTGAGCAGTTCTTC.

The CDR3, as DNA: TGTGCCAGCAGCTTTGACACAGGGGCTTTCGGGAATGAGCAGTTCTTC. Protein sequence: CASSFDTGAFGNEQFF. J is TRBJ2-1 and V is TRBV11-2; TRBD1 matches 7 bases. Trimming cost V 3 bases and J 7 bases; bases outside gene matches: 12. This CDR3 has 16 residues. Germline V CDR1 and CDR2: SGHAT, FQNNGV.

CDR3 coding DNA: TGTGCCAGCTCACTCACCGGGACAGGTAACACTGAAGCTTTCTTT. Translation gives CASSLTGTGNTEAFF. The gene calls are TRBV18 and TRBJ1-1; 8 positions match TRBD1. The J segment lost 2 bases and the V segment lost 4 bases, leaving 6 bases of the junction unmatched. Germline V lookup: CDR1 KGHSH, CDR2 LQKENI. The CDR3 sequence is 15 residues long. Full variable domain (remainder filled in from reference TRBV18 and TRBJ1-1): NAGVMQNPRHLVRRRGQEARLRCSPMKGHSHVYWYRQLPEEGLKFMVYLQKENIIDESGMPKERFSAEFPKEGPSILRIQQVVRGDSAAYFCASSLTGTGNTEAFFGQGTRLTVV.

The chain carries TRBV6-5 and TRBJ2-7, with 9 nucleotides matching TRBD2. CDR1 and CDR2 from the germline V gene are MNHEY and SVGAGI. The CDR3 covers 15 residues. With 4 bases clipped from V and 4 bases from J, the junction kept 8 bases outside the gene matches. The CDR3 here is CASSLAGEAGYEQYF. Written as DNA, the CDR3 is TGTGCCAGCAGTTTAGCGGGAGAGGCGGGTTACGAGCAGTACTTC.

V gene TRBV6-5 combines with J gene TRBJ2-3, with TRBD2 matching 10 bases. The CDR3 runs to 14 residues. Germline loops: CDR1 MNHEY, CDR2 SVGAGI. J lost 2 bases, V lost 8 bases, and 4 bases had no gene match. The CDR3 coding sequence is TGTGCCAGCTCGACTAGCGGGCTCACAGATACGCAGTATTTT. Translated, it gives CASSTSGLTDTQYF.

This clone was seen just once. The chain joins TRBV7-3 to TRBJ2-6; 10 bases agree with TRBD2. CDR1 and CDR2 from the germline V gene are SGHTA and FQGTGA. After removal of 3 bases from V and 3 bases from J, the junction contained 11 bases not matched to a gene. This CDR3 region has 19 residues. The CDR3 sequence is CASSLRPSGSPRGANVLTF. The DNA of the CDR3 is TGTGCCAGCAGCTTGAGGCCTAGCGGGAGTCCTCGTGGGGCCAACGTCCTGACTTTC. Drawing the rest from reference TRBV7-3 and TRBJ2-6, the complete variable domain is GAGVSQTPSNKVTEKGKYVELRCDPISGHTALYWYRQSLGQGPEFLIYFQGTGAADDSGLPNDRFFAVRPEGSVSTLKIQRTERGDSAVYLCASSLRPSGSPRGANVLTFGAGSRLTVL.

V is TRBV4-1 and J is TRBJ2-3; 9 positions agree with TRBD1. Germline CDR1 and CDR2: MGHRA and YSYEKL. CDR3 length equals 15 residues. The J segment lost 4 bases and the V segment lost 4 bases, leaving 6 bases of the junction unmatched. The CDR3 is CASSRGQGVADTQYF. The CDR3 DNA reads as TGCGCCAGCAGCCGGGGACAGGGTGTGGCAGATACGCAGTATTTT.

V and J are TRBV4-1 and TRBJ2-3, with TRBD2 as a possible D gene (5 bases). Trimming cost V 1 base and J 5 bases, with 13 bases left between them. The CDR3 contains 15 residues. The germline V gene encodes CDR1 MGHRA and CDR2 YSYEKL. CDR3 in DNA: TGCGCCAGCAGCCAAGTGGGTCTAGCAATAGATACGCAGTATTTT. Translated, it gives CASSQVGLAIDTQYF.

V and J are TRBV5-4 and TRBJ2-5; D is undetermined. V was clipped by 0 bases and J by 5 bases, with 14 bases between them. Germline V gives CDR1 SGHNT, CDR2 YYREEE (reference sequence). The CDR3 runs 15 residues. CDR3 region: CASSLAGNGLETQYF. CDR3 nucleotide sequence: TGTGCCAGCAGCTTGGCCGGAAATGGATTGGAGACCCAGTACTTC.

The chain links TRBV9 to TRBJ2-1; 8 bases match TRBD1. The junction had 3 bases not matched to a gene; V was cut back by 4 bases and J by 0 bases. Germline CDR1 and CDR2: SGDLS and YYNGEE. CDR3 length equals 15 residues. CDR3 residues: CASSTQGASYNEQFF. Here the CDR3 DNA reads TGTGCCAGCAGCACCCAGGGGGCCTCCTACAATGAGCAGTTCTTC.

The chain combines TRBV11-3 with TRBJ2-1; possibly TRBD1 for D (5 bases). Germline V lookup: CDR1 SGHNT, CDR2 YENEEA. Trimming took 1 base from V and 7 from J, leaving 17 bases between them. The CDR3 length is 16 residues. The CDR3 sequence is CASSLATVYPPNEQFF. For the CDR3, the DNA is TGTGCCAGCAGCTTAGCGACAGTCTACCCCCCTAATGAGCAGTTCTTC.

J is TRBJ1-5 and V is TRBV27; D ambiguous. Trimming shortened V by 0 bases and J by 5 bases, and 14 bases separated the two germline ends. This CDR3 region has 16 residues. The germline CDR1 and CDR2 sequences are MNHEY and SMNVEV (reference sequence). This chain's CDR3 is CASSLSAGVPYQPQHF. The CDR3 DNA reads TGTGCCAGCAGTTTATCCGCTGGGGTACCCTATCAGCCCCAGCATTTT.

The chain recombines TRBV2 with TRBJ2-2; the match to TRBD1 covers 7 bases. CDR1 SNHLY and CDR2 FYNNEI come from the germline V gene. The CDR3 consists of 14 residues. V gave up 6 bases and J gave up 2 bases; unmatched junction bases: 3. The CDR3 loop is CASSRDSNTGELFF. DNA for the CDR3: TGTGCCAGCAGCCGGGACAGCAACACCGGGGAGCTGTTTTTT.

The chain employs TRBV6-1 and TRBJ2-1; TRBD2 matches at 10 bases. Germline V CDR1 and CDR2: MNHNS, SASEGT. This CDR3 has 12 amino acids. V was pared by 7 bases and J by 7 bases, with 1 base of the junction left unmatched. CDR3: CASTSGRNEQFF. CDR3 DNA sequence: TGTGCCAGCACTAGCGGGAGAAATGAGCAGTTCTTC.

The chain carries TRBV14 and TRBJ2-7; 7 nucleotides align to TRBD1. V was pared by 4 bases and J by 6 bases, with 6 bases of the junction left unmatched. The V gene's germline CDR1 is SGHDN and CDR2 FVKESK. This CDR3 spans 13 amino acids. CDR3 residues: CASSRIDRAEQYF. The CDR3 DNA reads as TGTGCCAGCAGCCGAATCGACAGGGCCGAGCAGTACTTC. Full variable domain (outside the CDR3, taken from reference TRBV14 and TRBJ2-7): EAGVTQFPSHSVIEKGQTVTLRCDPISGHDNLYWYRRVMGKEIKFLLHFVKESKQDESGMPNNRFLAERTGGTYSTLKVQPAELEDSGVYFCASSRIDRAEQYFGPGTRLTVT.

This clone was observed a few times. The CDR3 sequence: CASSFGGGNTEAFF. For the CDR3, the DNA is TGTGCCAGCAGCTTCGGGGGAGGGAACACTGAAGCTTTCTTT. This chain connects TRBV7-9 to TRBJ1-1; a weak D match, TRBD1 (5 bases). Germline-derived CDR1 and CDR2 are SEHNR and FQNEAQ (reference sequence). This CDR3 spans 14 amino acids. The V gene lost 3 bases and the J gene lost 1 base, with 9 bases spanning the gap.

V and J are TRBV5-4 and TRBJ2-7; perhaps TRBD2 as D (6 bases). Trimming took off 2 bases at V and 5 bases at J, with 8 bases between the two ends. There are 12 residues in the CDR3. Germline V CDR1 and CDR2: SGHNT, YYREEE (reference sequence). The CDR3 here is CASSFAGNEQYF. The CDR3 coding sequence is TGTGCCAGCAGCTTTGCGGGAAACGAGCAGTACTTC.

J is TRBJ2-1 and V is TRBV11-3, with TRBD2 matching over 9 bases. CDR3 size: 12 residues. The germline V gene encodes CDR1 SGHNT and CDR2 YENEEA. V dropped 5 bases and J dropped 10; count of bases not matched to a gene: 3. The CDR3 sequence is CASSPTSGEQFF. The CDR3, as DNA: TGTGCCAGCAGCCCTACTAGCGGGGAGCAGTTCTTC.

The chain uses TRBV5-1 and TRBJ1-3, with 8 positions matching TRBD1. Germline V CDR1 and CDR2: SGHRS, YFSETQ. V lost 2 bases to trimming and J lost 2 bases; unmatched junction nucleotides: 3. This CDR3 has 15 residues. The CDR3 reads CASSFDRGAGNTIYF. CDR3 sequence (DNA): TGCGCCAGCAGCTTCGACAGGGGTGCTGGAAACACCATATATTTT. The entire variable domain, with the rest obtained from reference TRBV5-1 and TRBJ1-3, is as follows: KAGVTQTPRYLIKTRGQQVTLSCSPISGHRSVSWYQQTPGQGLQFLFEYFSETQRNKGNFPGRFSGRQFSNSRSEMNVSTLELGDSALYLCASSFDRGAGNTIYFGEGSWLTVV.